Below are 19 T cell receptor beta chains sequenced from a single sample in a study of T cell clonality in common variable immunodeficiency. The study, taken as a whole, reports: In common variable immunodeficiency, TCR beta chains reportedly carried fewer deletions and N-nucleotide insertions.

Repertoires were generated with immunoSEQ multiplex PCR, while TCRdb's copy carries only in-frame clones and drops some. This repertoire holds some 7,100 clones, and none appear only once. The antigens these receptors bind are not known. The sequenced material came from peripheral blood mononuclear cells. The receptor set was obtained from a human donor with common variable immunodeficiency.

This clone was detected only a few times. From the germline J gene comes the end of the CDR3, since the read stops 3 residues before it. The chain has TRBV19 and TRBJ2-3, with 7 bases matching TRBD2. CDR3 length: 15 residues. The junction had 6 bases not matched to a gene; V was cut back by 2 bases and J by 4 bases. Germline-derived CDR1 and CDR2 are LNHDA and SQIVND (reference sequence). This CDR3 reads CASSIMSGKADTQYF. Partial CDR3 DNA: TGTGCCAGTAGTATAATGAGCGGGAAGGCAGATACG.

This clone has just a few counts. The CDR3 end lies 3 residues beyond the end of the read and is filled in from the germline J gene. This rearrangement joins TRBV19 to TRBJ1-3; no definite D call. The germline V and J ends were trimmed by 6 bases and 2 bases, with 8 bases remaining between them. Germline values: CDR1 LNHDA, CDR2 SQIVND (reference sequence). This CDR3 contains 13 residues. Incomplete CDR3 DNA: TGTGCCAGTAGCACAGATCCTGGAAACACC. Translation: CASSTDPGNT. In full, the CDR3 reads CASSTDPGNTIYF.

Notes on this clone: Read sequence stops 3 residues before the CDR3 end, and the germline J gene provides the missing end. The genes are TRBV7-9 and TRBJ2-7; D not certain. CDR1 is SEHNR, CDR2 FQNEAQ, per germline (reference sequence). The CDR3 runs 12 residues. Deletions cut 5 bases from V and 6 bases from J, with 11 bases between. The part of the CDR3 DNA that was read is TGTGCCAGCAGCCCCCTTGGGCCCGAG. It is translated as CASSPLGPE. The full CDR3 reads CASSPLGPEQYF.

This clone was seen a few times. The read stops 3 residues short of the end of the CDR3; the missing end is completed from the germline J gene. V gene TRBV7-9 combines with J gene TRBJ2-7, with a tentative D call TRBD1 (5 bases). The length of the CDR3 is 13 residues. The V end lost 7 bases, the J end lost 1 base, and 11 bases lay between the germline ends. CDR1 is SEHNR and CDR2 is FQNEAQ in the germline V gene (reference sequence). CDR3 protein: CASTARQSYEQYF. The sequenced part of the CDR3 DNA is TGTGCCAGCACCGCTCGACAGTCCTACGAG.

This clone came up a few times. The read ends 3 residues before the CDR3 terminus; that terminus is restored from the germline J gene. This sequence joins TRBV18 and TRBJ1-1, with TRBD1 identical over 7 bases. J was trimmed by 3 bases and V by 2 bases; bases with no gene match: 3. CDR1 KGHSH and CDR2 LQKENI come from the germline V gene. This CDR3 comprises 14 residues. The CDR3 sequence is CASSPNQGDTEAFF. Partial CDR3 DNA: TGTGCCAGCTCACCAAATCAGGGGGACACTGAA.

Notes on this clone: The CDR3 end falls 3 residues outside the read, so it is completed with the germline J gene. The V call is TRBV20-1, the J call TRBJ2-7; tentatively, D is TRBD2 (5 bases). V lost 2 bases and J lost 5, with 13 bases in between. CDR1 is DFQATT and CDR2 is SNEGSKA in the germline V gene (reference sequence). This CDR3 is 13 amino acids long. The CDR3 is CSARLATKHEQYF. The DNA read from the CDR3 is TGCAGTGCTAGACTAGCTACTAAACACGAG.

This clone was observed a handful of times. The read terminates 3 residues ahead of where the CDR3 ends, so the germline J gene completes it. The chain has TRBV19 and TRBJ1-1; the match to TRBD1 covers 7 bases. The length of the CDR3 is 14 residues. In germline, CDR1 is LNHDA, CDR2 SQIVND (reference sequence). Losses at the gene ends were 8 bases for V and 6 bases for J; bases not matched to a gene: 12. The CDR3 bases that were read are TGTGCCAGTGGGGTAGACAGGGCATTCCCTGAA. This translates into CASGVDRAFPE. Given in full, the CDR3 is CASGVDRAFPEAFF.

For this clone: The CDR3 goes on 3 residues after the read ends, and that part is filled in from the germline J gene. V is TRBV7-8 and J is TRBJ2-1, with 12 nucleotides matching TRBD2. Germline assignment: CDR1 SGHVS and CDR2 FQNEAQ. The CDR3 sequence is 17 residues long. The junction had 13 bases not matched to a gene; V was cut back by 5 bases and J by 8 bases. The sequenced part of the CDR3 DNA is TGTGCCAGCAGCCCTCACAAGGTAGGACTAGCGGGATATGAG. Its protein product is CASSPHKVGLAGYE. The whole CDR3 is CASSPHKVGLAGYEQFF.

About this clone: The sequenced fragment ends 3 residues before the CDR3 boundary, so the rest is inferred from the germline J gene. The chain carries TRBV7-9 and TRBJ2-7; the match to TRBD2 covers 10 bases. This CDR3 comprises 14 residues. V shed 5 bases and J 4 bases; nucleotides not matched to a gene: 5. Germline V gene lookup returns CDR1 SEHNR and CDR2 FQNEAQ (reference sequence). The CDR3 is CASSPSGRDYEQYF. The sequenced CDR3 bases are TGTGCCAGCAGCCCCAGCGGGAGGGATTACGAG.

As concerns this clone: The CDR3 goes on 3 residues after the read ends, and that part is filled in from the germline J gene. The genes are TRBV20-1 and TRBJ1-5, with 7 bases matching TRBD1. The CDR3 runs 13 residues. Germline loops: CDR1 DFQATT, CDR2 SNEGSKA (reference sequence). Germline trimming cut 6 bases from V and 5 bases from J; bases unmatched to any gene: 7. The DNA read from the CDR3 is TGCAGTGCCCCCGACAGGGTGGATCAGCCC. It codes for CSAPDRVDQP. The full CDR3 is CSAPDRVDQPQHF.

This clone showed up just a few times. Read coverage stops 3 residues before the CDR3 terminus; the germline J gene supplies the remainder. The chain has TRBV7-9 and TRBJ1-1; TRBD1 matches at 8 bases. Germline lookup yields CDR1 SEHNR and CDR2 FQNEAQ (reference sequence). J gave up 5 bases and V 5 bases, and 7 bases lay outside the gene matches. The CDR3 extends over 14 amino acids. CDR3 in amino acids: CASSPGQGWTEAFF. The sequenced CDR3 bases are TGTGCCAGCAGCCCCGGACAGGGTTGGACTGAA.

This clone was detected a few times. The sequenced part of the CDR3 DNA is TGTGCCAGCTCACCTCCGACAGGAGCTAACTATGGC. Translating it yields CASSPPTGANYG. The full CDR3 reads CASSPPTGANYGYTF. J is TRBJ1-2 and V is TRBV18; weak D call: TRBD1 (6 bases). The read gets to within 3 residues of the CDR3 end, and the germline J gene fills in the rest. This CDR3 comprises 15 residues. V was pared by 3 bases and J by 0 bases, with 11 bases between. Germline CDR1 is KGHSH and CDR2 is LQKENI.

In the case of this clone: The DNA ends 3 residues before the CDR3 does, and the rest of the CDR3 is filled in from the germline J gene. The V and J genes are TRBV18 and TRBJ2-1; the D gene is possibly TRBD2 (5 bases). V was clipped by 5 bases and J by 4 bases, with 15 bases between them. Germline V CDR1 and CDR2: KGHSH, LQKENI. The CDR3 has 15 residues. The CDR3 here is CASSADSIEYNEQFF. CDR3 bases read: TGTGCCAGCTCAGCGGACTCCATAGAATACAATGAG. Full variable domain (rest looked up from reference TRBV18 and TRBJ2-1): NAGVMQNPRHLVRRRGQEARLRCSPMKGHSHVYWYRQLPEEGLKFMVYLQKENIIDESGMPKERFSAEFPKEGPSILRIQQVVRGDSAAYFCASSADSIEYNEQFFGPGTRLTVL.

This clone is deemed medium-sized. CDR3 loop: CASSQGTGNGGYTF. The sequenced part of the CDR3 DNA is TGCGCCAGCAGCCAAGGGACAGGGAACGGTGGC. The genes are TRBV4-1 and TRBJ1-2, with TRBD1 matching over 8 bases. The observed sequence ends 3 residues before the CDR3 terminus, with the missing tail filled in from the germline J gene. Unmatched junction bases numbered 5, after V lost 1 base and J lost 7 bases. The CDR3 spans 14 residues. CDR1 is MGHRA, CDR2 YSYEKL, per germline.

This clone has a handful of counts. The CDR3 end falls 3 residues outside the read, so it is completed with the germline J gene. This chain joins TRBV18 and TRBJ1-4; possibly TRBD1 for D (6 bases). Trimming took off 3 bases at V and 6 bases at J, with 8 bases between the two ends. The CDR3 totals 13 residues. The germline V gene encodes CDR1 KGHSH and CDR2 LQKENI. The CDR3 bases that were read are TGTGCCAGCTCACCCGAGGGGGATGAAAAA. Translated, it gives CASSPEGDEK. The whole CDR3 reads CASSPEGDEKLFF.

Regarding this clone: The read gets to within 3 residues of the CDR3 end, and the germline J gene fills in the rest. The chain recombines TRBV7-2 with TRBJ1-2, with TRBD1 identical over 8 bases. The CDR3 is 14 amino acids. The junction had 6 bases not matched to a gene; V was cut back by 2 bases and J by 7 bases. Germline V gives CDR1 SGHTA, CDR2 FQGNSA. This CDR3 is CASSLMQGAPGYTF. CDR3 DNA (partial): TGTGCCAGCAGCTTAATGCAGGGGGCGCCTGGC. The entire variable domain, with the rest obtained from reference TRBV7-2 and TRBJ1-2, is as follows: GAGVSQSPSNKVTEKGKDVELRCDPISGHTALYWYRQSLGQGLEFLIYFQGNSAPDKSGLPSDRFSAERTGGSVSTLTIQRTQQEDSAVYLCASSLMQGAPGYTFGSGTRLTVV.

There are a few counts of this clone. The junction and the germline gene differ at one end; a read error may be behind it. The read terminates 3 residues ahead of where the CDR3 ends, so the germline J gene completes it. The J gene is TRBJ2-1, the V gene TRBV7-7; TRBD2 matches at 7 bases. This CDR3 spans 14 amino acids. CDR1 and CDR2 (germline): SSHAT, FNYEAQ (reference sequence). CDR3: CASSLSGGSNEQFF. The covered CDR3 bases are TGTGCTAGCAGCTTATCTGGCGGGAGCAATGAG.

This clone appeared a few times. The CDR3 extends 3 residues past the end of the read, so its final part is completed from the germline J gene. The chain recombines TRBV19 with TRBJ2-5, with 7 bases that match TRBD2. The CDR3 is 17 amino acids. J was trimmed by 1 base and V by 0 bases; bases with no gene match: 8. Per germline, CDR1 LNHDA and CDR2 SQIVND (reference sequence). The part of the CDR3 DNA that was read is TGTGCCAGTAGTATAGATCGATGGGCGGGAGCCCAAGAGACC. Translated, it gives CASSIDRWAGAQET. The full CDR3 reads CASSIDRWAGAQETQYF.

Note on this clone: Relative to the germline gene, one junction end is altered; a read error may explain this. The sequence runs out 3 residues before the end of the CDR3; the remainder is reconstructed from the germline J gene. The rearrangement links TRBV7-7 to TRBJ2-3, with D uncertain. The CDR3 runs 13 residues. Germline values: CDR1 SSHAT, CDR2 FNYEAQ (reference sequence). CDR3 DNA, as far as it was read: TGTGCTAGCAGCTACGCGAGCACAGATACG. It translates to CASSYASTDT. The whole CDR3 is CASSYASTDTQYF.